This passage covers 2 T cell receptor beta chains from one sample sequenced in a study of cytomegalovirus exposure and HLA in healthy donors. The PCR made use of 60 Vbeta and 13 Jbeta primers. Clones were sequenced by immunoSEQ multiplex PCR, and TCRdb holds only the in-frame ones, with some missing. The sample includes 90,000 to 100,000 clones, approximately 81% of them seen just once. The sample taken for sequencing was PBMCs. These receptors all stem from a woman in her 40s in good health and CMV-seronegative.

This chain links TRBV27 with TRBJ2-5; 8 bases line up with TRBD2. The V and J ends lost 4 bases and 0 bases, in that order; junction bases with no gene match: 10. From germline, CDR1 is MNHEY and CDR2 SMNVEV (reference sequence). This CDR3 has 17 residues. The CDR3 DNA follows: TGTGCCAGCAGTTCTCGCTCGGGAGGGGAAAACCAAGAGACCCAGTACTTC. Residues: CASSSRSGGENQETQYF.

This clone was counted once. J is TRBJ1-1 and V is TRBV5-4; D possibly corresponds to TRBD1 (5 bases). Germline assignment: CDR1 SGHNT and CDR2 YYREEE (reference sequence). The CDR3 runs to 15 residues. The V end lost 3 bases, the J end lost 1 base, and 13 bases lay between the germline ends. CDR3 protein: CASSSGGWANTEAFF. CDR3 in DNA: TGTGCCAGCAGCTCGGGGGGGTGGGCGAACACTGAAGCTTTCTTT.